Each of the 32 T cell receptor beta chains below was sequenced from the same sample in a study of T cells in Graves' hyperthyroidism and ophthalmopathy. Regions amplified from RNA transcripts were the TCR beta CDR3 regions. The HTBI primer set served for first-round RT-PCR of the TCR CDR3. TCRdb recomputed calls from the multiplex PCR reads with MiXCR, one row per CDR3 protein. Here the sample spans a few hundred thousand distinct CDR3 sequences, more than 15% being singletons. The sequenced sample was blood. These TCRs come from a young woman with Graves' hyperthyroidism that later progressed to Graves' ophthalmopathy.

The chain recombines TRBV11-2 with TRBJ2-1; TRBD2 agrees at 11 bases. CDR3 length: 17 residues. Per the germline V gene, CDR1 is SGHAT and CDR2 is FQNNGV. V shed 0 bases, J shed 7 bases, and the junction held 8 bases outside the gene matches. CDR3 DNA sequence: TGTGCCAGCAGCTTAGATTGGCTAGCGGGAGGACATAATGAGCAGTTCTTC. Encoded protein: CASSLDWLAGGHNEQFF.

This clonotype was seen at least ten times. J is TRBJ2-1 and V is TRBV7-9; 14 nucleotides match TRBD2. V lost 5 bases and J lost 7; bases outside the gene matches: 16. The CDR3 length is 19 residues. CDR1 is SEHNR, CDR2 FQNEAQ, per germline (reference sequence). The CDR3 sequence is CASSTGTSGGRPPRNEQFF. In DNA, the CDR3 is TGTGCCAGCAGCACCGGGACTAGCGGGGGAAGGCCCCCAAGGAATGAGCAGTTCTTC.

The table lists this clonotype with many counts. The chain carries TRBV28 and TRBJ1-6, with a tentative D call TRBD1 (6 bases). There are 15 residues in the CDR3. The V and J ends lost 3 bases and 9 bases respectively, with 15 bases between them. Per germline, CDR1 MDHEN and CDR2 SYDVKM. CDR3 loop: CASSLVQGGGSPLHF. The CDR3, as DNA: TGTGCCAGCAGTTTGGTACAGGGAGGTGGTTCACCCCTCCACTTT.

Notes on this clonotype: One junction end disagrees with the germline gene, perhaps due to a read error. The chain combines TRBV7-7 with TRBJ1-1, with D possibly being TRBD1 (6 bases). The germline CDR1 and CDR2 sequences are SSHAT and FNYEAQ (reference sequence). The CDR3 contains 15 residues. CDR3 region: CASSLIFGWGRRAFF. In DNA, the CDR3 is TGTGCTAGCAGCTTAATCTTTGGGTGGGGGCGTCGAGCTTTCTTT.

This clonotype was recorded many times. This rearrangement joins TRBV13 to TRBJ2-7; 9 bases align to TRBD1. The V gene end was trimmed by 4 bases and the J gene end by 3 bases; junction bases not matched to a gene: 13. This CDR3 comprises 17 residues. CDR1 and CDR2 (germline): PRHDT, FYEKMQ (reference sequence). This CDR3 is CASSSNIPGQGLYEQYF. Written as DNA, the CDR3 is TGTGCCAGCAGCTCGAACATACCGGGACAGGGCCTCTACGAGCAGTACTTC.

There are a few counts of this clonotype. The J gene is TRBJ1-6, the V gene TRBV15; D is unclear. The V gene's germline CDR1 is LNHNV and CDR2 YYDKDF (reference sequence). V lost 1 base, J lost 6 bases, and 10 bases lay in between. The CDR3 has 15 amino acids. The CDR3 nucleotides read TGTGCCACCAGCAGAGCGGTGGGATCTAATTCACCCCTCCACTTT. Its translation is CATSRAVGSNSPLHF.

A remark on this clonotype: A read error may explain this, as a much larger clone is one base away. The rearrangement uses TRBV20-1 and TRBJ2-7; the D gene is possibly TRBD1 (5 bases). This CDR3 has 15 residues. Germline V gene data show CDR1 as DFQATT and CDR2 as SNEGSKA (reference sequence). The ends were cut back, 4 bases at V and 7 bases at J, with 23 bases in the middle. CDR3 loop: CSAIDPRAGKGEQYF. DNA of the CDR3: TGCAGTGCTATAGACCCCAGGGCAGGGAAGGGTGAGCAGTACTTC.

This clonotype was observed many times. The V call is TRBV10-3, the J call TRBJ2-7, with D hard to call. This CDR3 spans 12 amino acids. Trimming took 2 bases from V and 3 from J, leaving 5 bases between them. CDR1 is ENHRY and CDR2 is SYGVKD in the germline V gene. As DNA, the CDR3 is TGTGCCATCAGTGAGAGAGGCTACGAGCAGTACTTC. It translates to CAISERGYEQYF.

This clonotype was recorded many times. Written as DNA, the CDR3 is TGCAGTGCCTCGACACGGGCCCCCTCCTACGAGCAGTACTTC. Translated, it gives CSASTRAPSYEQYF. V gene TRBV20-1 combines with J gene TRBJ2-7, with D hard to call. The CDR3 length is 14 residues. Trimming took 6 bases from V and 0 from J, leaving 15 bases between them. In germline, CDR1 is DFQATT, CDR2 SNEGSKA (reference sequence).

The V and J genes are TRBV18 and TRBJ2-3, with TRBD2 identical over 15 bases. The CDR3 is 17 residues long. Germline CDR1 reads KGHSH; CDR2 reads LQKENI. V was clipped by 1 base and J by 4 bases; unmatched bases: 3. The CDR3 nucleotides read TGTGCCAGCTCACCACAGGGGACTAGCGGGAGGCCAGATACGCAGTATTTT. This sequence encodes CASSPQGTSGRPDTQYF.

This clonotype showed up many times. This chain joins TRBV2 and TRBJ1-3, with D perhaps TRBD1 (5 bases). Trimming stripped 8 bases from V and 3 bases from J, with 14 bases between. CDR3 size: 14 residues. CDR1 is SNHLY, CDR2 FYNNEI, per germline. The CDR3 here is CASLRATGGNTIYF. The CDR3 bases are TGTGCCAGCCTCAGGGCGACGGGTGGAAACACCATATATTTT.

This clonotype was found many times. The rearrangement joins TRBV20-1 to TRBJ2-5; D assignment may be TRBD1 or TRBD2 (6 bases each). The CDR3 loop spans 14 amino acids. CDR1 is DFQATT and CDR2 is SNEGSKA in the germline V gene (reference sequence). V was shortened by 6 bases and J by 3 bases, with 17 bases between the two germline ends. CDR3 loop: CSAPLGGWEETQYF. The CDR3 coding sequence is TGCAGTGCCCCACTAGGGGGGTGGGAAGAGACCCAGTACTTC.

A word on this clonotype: At one end the junction does not follow the germline gene, possibly because of a read error. The chain links TRBV11-2 to TRBJ2-5, with 9 bases matching TRBD1. The CDR3 is 16 residues long. The germline gives CDR1 SGHAT, CDR2 FQNNGV. The CDR3 DNA reads as TGTGCCGGCAGTCGCCCCAGAGGACAGGGGACCGAGACCCAGTACTTC. It is translated as CAGSRPRGQGTETQYF.

J is TRBJ2-5 and V is TRBV5-1; possibly TRBD1 for D (5 bases). Trimming shortened V by 6 bases and J by 0 bases, and 12 bases separated the two germline ends. Germline loops: CDR1 SGHRS, CDR2 YFSETQ. There are 14 residues in the CDR3. This CDR3 is CASNRNRYQETQYF. Written as DNA, the CDR3 is TGCGCCAGCAACAGGAACAGGTACCAAGAGACCCAGTACTTC.

In this sample, this clonotype turned up many times. The chain uses TRBV11-2 and TRBJ2-7; D is ambiguous. Trimming left V 0 bases short and J 4 bases short, with 10 bases between. The CDR3 spans 14 residues. The V gene's germline CDR1 is SGHAT and CDR2 FQNNGV. The CDR3 DNA follows: TGTGCCAGCAGCTTAGAGATTCACCTATACGAGCAGTACTTC. It yields the protein CASSLEIHLYEQYF.

This clonotype showed up many times. J is TRBJ2-1 and V is TRBV20-1; TRBD2 aligns across 10 bases. V trimming: 1 base; J trimming: 4 bases; junction bases outside the gene matches: 10. This CDR3 is built from 17 residues. Germline V gene data show CDR1 as DFQATT and CDR2 as SNEGSKA (reference sequence). The CDR3 coding sequence is TGCAGTGCTAGAGCCCTTCGGAGCGGGAGGGCGTACAATGAGCAGTTCTTC. This translates into CSARALRSGRAYNEQFF.

This clonotype has just a few counts. The chain recombines TRBV28 with TRBJ2-2; 8 nucleotides line up with TRBD1. In germline, CDR1 is MDHEN, CDR2 SYDVKM. Trimming removed 7 bases from V and 5 bases from J; junction bases left unmatched: 15. The CDR3 contains 17 residues. The CDR3 coding sequence is TGTGCCAGCACTCGGGACAGGTTCTCCTGGTGGACCGGGGAGCTGTTTTTT. Amino acids: CASTRDRFSWWTGELFF.

At least ten counts were recorded for this clonotype. The genes are TRBV12-3 or TRBV12-4 and TRBJ1-5; D is undetermined. The CDR3 totals 16 residues. V was cut by 0 bases and J by 0 bases, with 9 bases left in between. The CDR3 loop reads CASSLAREHSNQPQHF. Here the CDR3 DNA reads TGTGCCAGCAGTTTAGCGCGAGAGCATAGCAATCAGCCCCAGCATTTT.

This clonotype was seen a few times. The V gene is TRBV14, the J gene TRBJ2-7; the D gene is possibly TRBD2 (6 bases). The CDR3 is 16 amino acids. Per germline, CDR1 SGHDN and CDR2 FVKESK. Trimming shortened V by 1 base and J by 2 bases, and 15 bases separated the two germline ends. The CDR3 reads CASSQVSGDRPYEQYF. As DNA, the CDR3 is TGTGCCAGCAGCCAAGTCTCGGGGGACCGGCCCTACGAGCAGTACTTC.

This clonotype was seen at least ten times. This chain links TRBV6-5 with TRBJ1-1, with D hard to call. V was trimmed by 0 bases and J by 2 bases, leaving 13 bases between them. The length of the CDR3 is 16 residues. Germline values: CDR1 MNHEY, CDR2 SVGAGI. This CDR3 reads CASSYSWPPGNTEAFF. CDR3 sequence (DNA): TGTGCCAGCAGTTACTCGTGGCCCCCTGGCAACACTGAAGCTTTCTTT.

The V gene is TRBV4-2, the J gene TRBJ2-7; 8 bases agree with TRBD2. CDR1 LGHNA and CDR2 YNFKEQ come from the germline V gene. This CDR3 has 16 amino acids. V shed 4 bases and J 5 bases; nucleotides not matched to a gene: 13. The CDR3 reads CASSPRSRREADEQYF. The CDR3, as DNA: TGTGCCAGCAGCCCAAGGTCCCGGCGGGAGGCGGACGAGCAGTACTTC.

This clonotype appeared a few times. The chain recombines TRBV28 with TRBJ2-1, with a tentative D call TRBD1 (5 bases). This CDR3 spans 19 amino acids. The germline V gene encodes CDR1 MDHEN and CDR2 SYDVKM. The V end was cut by 5 bases, the J end by 0 bases, with 23 bases between. The CDR3 reads CASSQRHKGSHSSYNEQFF. Written as DNA, the CDR3 is TGTGCCAGCAGTCAACGGCACAAGGGGTCCCACAGCTCCTACAATGAGCAGTTCTTC.

This clonotype was seen ten or more times. The CDR3 here is CASSAYYEQYF. DNA for the CDR3: TGTGCCAGCAGCGCCTACTACGAGCAGTACTTC. The chain employs TRBV2 and TRBJ2-7; D is unclear. With 6 bases removed from V and 3 bases from J, the gap between germline ends came to 6 bases. The CDR3 consists of 11 residues. Germline-derived CDR1 and CDR2 are SNHLY and FYNNEI.

This clonotype was observed a handful of times. This may arise from a read error, as a much more abundant clone is one base away. The V call is TRBV6-5, the J call TRBJ2-7, with 9 bases matching TRBD1. The CDR3 is made up of 15 amino acids. Germline V gives CDR1 MNHEY, CDR2 SVGAGI. CDR3 sequence (DNA): TGTGCCAGCAGTTACTCAGGGACAGGGCGCTACGGGCAGTACTTC. Translating it yields CASSYSGTGRYGQYF.

This clonotype occurred many times. V usage is TRBV5-1 and J usage is TRBJ1-4; perhaps TRBD1 as D (5 bases). Trimming cost V 2 bases and J 8 bases, with 13 bases left between them. Germline loops: CDR1 SGHRS, CDR2 YFSETQ. CDR3 size: 14 residues. The chain's CDR3 is CASSFGTESEKLFF. In DNA form, the CDR3 reads TGCGCCAGCAGCTTCGGGACGGAAAGCGAAAAACTGTTTTTT. Using reference TRBV5-1 and TRBJ1-4 for the parts outside the CDR3, the full variable domain is KAGVTQTPRYLIKTRGQQVTLSCSPISGHRSVSWYQQTPGQGLQFLFEYFSETQRNKGNFPGRFSGRQFSNSRSEMNVSTLELGDSALYLCASSFGTESEKLFFGSGTQLSVL.

In this sample, this clonotype turned up many times. The rearrangement uses TRBV20-1 and TRBJ2-1; no clear D gene. The ends were cut back, 0 bases at V and 8 bases at J, with 11 bases in the middle. Germline V gene data show CDR1 as DFQATT and CDR2 as SNEGSKA (reference sequence). The CDR3 has 13 amino acids. In DNA form, the CDR3 reads TGCAGTGCTAGAGATCATGAGACACATGAGCAGTTCTTC. It is translated as CSARDHETHEQFF.

This clonotype was seen ten or more times. The gene calls are TRBV12-3 or TRBV12-4 and TRBJ2-4; TRBD1 matches at 7 bases. The V segment lost 1 base and the J segment 10 bases; nucleotides outside the gene matches: 10. This CDR3 comprises 15 residues. The CDR3 DNA reads as TGTGCCAGCAGTTTAGGGCCCCGACAGGGCTCTATTCAGTACTTC. Translating it yields CASSLGPRQGSIQYF.

This clonotype occurred many times. The rearrangement links TRBV27 to TRBJ2-7; D is undetermined. CDR3 length equals 11 residues. Germline V gene lookup returns CDR1 MNHEY and CDR2 SMNVEV (reference sequence). V gave up 6 bases and J gave up 3 bases, with 6 bases separating them. The CDR3 here is CASRASYEQYF. In DNA, the CDR3 is TGTGCCAGCAGGGCCAGCTACGAGCAGTACTTC.

Only a few counts were recorded for this clonotype. The chain is built from TRBV6-6 and TRBJ2-1, with D possibly being TRBD1 (5 bases). Trimming took off 1 base at V and 4 bases at J, with 8 bases between the two ends. This CDR3 region has 14 residues. Germline lookup yields CDR1 MNHNY and CDR2 SVGAGI (reference sequence). The CDR3 DNA follows: TGTGCCAGCAGTTACTTAGGACAATACAATGAGCAGTTCTTC. Protein product: CASSYLGQYNEQFF.

In this sample, this clonotype turned up many times. The genes are TRBV28 and TRBJ1-4; D not certain. The V gene's germline CDR1 is MDHEN and CDR2 SYDVKM. V lost 1 base, J lost 4 bases, and 7 bases lay in between. CDR3 size: 14 residues. The CDR3 coding sequence is TGTGCCAGCAGTTTATTCAGGAGTAATGAAAAACTGTTTTTT. Translation: CASSLFRSNEKLFF.

This clonotype has a count of ten or more. The CDR3 coding sequence is TGTGCCAGCAGTCATAGCGGGAGGGCCTTTTACGAGCAGTACTTC. Protein sequence: CASSHSGRAFYEQYF. The chain combines TRBV7-9 with TRBJ2-7; TRBD2 aligns across 11 bases. Losses at the gene ends were 6 bases for V and 4 bases for J; bases not matched to a gene: 8. CDR3 length equals 15 residues. Germline-derived CDR1 and CDR2 are SEHNR and FQNEAQ (reference sequence).

This clonotype was seen a few times. This chain uses TRBV29-1 with TRBJ2-7, with a possible D match to TRBD2 (5 bases). Germline V gives CDR1 SQVTM, CDR2 ANQGSEA. V gave up 4 bases and J gave up 3 bases, with 16 bases separating them. The CDR3 has 14 amino acids. The CDR3 sequence is CSVVLSGKVYEQYF. In nucleotides, the CDR3 is TGCAGCGTTGTATTAAGCGGCAAAGTCTACGAGCAGTACTTC.